What follows is one T cell receptor beta chain and its context. A second PCR of about 7 to 12 cycles used a sample-barcoded 5' primer and a J-beta primer mix. TCRdb processed the 5' RACE reads anew with MiXCR; each CDR3 protein has one entry. The sample has some 940,000 distinct CDR3 sequences; about 27% are singletons. This record comes from a study of blood T cells in healthy people across ages. Trimming took 4 bases from V and 7 from J, leaving 14 bases between them. The CDR3 spans 14 residues. Germline CDR1 and CDR2: MNHEY and SVGAGI. These data were also reused for a study on T cells of mothers and their children.

The origin of this receptor is a woman between 35 and 50 years old in good health. The chain combines TRBV6-5 with TRBJ2-1; possible D gene TRBD2, 6 bases. Sequenced input: blood. CDR3 coding DNA: TGTGCCAGCAGTTTTCGACTAGGAAGGAATGAGCAGTTCTTC. Its protein is CASSFRLGRNEQFF.